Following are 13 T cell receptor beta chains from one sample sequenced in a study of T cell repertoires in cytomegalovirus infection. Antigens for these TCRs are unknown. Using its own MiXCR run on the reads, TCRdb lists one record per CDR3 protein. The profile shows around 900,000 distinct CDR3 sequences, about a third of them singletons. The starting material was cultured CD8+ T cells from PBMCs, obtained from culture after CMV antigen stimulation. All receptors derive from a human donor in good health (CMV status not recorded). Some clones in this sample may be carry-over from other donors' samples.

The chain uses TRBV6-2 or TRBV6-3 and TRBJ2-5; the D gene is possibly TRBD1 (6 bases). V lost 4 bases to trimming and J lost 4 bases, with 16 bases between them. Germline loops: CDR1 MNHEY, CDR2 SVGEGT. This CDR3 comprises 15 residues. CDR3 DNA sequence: TGTGCCAGCAGTTTAACGGGACACCCCCGAGAGACCCAGTACTTC. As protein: CASSLTGHPRETQYF.

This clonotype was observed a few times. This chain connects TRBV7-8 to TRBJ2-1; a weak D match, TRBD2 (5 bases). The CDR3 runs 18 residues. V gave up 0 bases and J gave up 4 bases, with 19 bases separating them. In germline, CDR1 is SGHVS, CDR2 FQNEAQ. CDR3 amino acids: CASSLAKLEGGKYNEQFF. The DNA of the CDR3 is TGTGCCAGCAGCTTAGCGAAATTAGAGGGTGGAAAGTACAATGAGCAGTTCTTC.

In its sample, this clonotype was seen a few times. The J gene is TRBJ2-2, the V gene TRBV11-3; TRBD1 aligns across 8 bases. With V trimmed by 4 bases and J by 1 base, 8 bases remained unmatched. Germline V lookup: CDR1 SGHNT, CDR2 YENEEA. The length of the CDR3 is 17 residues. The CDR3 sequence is CASSSVYGTGNTGELFF. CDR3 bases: TGTGCCAGCAGCTCGGTGTATGGGACAGGGAACACCGGGGAGCTGTTTTTT.

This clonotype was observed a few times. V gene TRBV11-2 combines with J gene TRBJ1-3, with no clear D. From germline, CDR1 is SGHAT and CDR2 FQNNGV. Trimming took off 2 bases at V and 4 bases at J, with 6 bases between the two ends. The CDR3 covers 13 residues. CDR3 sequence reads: CASSLWRGNTIYF. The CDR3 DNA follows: TGTGCCAGCAGCTTATGGCGGGGAAACACCATATATTTT.

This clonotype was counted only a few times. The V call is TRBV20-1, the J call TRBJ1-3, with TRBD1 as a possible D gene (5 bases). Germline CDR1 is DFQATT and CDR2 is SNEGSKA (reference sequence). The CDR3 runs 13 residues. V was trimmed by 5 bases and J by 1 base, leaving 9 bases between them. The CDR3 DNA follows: TGCAGTGCTCGACAGTTTTCTGGAAACACCATATATTTT. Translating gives CSARQFSGNTIYF.

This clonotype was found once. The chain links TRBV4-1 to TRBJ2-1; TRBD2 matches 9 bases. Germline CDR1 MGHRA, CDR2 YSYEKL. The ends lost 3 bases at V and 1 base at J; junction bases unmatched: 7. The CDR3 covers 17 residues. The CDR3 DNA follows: TGCGCCAGCAGCCACCCCATGCTAGCGGGGTCCTACAATGAGCAGTTCTTC. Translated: CASSHPMLAGSYNEQFF.

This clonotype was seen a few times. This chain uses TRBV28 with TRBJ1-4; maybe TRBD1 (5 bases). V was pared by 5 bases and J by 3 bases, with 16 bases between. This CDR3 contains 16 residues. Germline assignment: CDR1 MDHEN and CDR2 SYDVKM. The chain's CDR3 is CASSLFPGGANEKLFF. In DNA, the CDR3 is TGTGCCAGCAGTCTTTTTCCCGGGGGGGCTAATGAAAAACTGTTTTTT.

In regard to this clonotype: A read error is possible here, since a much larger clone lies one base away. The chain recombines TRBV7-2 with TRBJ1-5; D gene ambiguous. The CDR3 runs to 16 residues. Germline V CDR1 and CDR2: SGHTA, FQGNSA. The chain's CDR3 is CASSLGWNLNNQPKHF. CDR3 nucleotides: TGTGCCAGCAGCTTAGGGTGGAATCTAAACAATCAGCCCAAGCATTTT.

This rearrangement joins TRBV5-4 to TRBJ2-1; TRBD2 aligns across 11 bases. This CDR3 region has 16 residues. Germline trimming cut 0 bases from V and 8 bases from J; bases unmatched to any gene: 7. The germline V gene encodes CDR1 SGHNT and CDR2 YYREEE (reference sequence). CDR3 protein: CASSLVSGGALDEQFF. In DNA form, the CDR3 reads TGTGCCAGCAGCTTGGTTAGCGGGGGGGCCTTAGATGAGCAGTTCTTC.

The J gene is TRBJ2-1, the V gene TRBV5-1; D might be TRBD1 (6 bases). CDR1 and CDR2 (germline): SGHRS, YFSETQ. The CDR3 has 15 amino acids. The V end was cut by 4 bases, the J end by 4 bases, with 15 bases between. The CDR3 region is CASSTRTAPYNEQFF. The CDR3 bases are TGCGCCAGCAGCACCAGGACAGCCCCTTACAATGAGCAGTTCTTC.

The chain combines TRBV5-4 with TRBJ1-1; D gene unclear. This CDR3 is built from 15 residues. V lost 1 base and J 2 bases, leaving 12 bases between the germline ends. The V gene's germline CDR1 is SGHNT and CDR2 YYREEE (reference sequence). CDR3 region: CASSLTGNPNTEAFF. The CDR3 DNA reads TGTGCCAGCAGCTTGACGGGGAACCCTAACACTGAAGCTTTCTTT.

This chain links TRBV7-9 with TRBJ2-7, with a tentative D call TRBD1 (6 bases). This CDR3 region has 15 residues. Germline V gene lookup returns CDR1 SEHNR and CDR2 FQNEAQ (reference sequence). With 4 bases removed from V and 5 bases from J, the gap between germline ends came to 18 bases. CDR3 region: CASSSSATGIDEQYF. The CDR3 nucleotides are TGTGCCAGCAGCTCCTCCGCCACAGGGATCGACGAGCAGTACTTC.

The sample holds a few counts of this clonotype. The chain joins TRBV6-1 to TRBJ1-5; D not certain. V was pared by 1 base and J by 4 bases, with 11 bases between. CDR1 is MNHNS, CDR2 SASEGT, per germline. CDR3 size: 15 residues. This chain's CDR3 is CASSEVWGSNQPQHF. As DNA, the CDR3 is TGTGCCAGCAGTGAAGTGTGGGGATCTAATCAGCCCCAGCATTTT.